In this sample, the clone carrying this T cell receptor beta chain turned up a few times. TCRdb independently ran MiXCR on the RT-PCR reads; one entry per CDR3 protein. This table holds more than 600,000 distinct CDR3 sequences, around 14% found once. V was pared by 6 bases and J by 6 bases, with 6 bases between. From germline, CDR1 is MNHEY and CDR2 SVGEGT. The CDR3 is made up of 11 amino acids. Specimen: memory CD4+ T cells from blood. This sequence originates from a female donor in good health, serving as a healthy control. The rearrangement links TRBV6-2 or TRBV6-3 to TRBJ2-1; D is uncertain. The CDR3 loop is CASSTFNEQFF. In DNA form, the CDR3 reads TGTGCCAGCAGCACTTTCAATGAGCAGTTCTTC.